One sample yielded the 7 T cell receptor beta chains listed below, sequenced in a study of CD8 T cells in ankylosing spondylitis. Via MiXCR, TCRdb re-called the 5' RACE reads, giving one row per CDR3 protein. The data contain approximately 220,000 distinct CDR3 sequences, roughly 10% of them singletons. The material sequenced was blood, either unsorted or a sorted T cell fraction (not recorded which). The receptors were gathered from a male donor with ankylosing spondylitis or in good health (not recorded which).

This chain connects TRBV5-1 to TRBJ2-7, with 8 bases matching TRBD1. In germline, CDR1 is SGHRS, CDR2 YFSETQ. V lost 1 base and J lost 7; bases outside the gene matches: 10. The CDR3 is 15 residues long. The CDR3 DNA reads as TGCGCCAGCAGCTTGACTACAGGGGGTACGTGGGAGCAGTACTTC. Its protein product is CASSLTTGGTWEQYF.

This clonotype was observed many times. The chain is built from TRBV7-3 and TRBJ2-1; D is ambiguous. The germline V gene encodes CDR1 SGHTA and CDR2 FQGTGA. There are 14 residues in the CDR3. Trimming took off 3 bases at V and 2 bases at J, with 8 bases between the two ends. Written as DNA, the CDR3 is TGTGCCAGCAGCTTTTCAGGAGCCTACAATGAGCAGTTCTTC. Translated: CASSFSGAYNEQFF.

This clonotype was observed many times. The chain recombines TRBV14 with TRBJ2-3; possible D gene TRBD1, 6 bases. The CDR3 has 17 residues. Trimming took 0 bases from V and 2 from J, leaving 15 bases between them. Germline V lookup: CDR1 SGHDN, CDR2 FVKESK. CDR3 DNA sequence: TGTGCCAGCAGCCAAGATCTGGGGGACATACTCACAGATACGCAGTATTTT. This codes for CASSQDLGDILTDTQYF.

The chain is built from TRBV11-2 and TRBJ2-5; 9 positions match TRBD2. V was clipped by 1 base and J by 1 base; unmatched bases: 10. Germline CDR1 is SGHAT and CDR2 is FQNNGV. This CDR3 has 18 amino acids. The CDR3 DNA sequence: TGTGCCAGCAGCTTAGGACCCCTGGCGCGGGGGGGCCAAGAGACCCAGTACTTC. It encodes CASSLGPLARGGQETQYF.

This clonotype was recorded at least ten times. V is TRBV6-1 and J is TRBJ2-7; 7 nucleotides line up with TRBD2. With V trimmed by 5 bases and J by 3 bases, 10 bases remained unmatched. The CDR3 is 15 residues long. Germline CDR1 and CDR2: MNHNS and SASEGT. The CDR3 DNA is TGTGCCAGCAGTACAGACCAAGCGGGGAGCTACGAGCAGTACTTC. Translation gives CASSTDQAGSYEQYF.

Ten or more counts support this clonotype. The chain combines TRBV7-2 with TRBJ2-1; 10 bases map to TRBD2. This CDR3 has 14 amino acids. Germline-derived CDR1 and CDR2 are SGHTA and FQGNSA. The V segment lost 3 bases and the J segment 12 bases; nucleotides outside the gene matches: 8. The DNA for the CDR3 is TGTGCCAGCAGCTTTGGTCGACTAGCGGGCCTGCAGTTCTTC. As protein: CASSFGRLAGLQFF.

The gene calls are TRBV28 and TRBJ1-2; D is perhaps TRBD1 (5 bases). The CDR3 runs 15 residues. V lost 2 bases, J lost 2 bases, and 12 bases lay in between. Germline V gene lookup returns CDR1 MDHEN and CDR2 SYDVKM. The DNA for the CDR3 is TGTGCCAGCAGTTTAGGCCCCGGGACGAACTATGGCTACACCTTC. Encoded protein: CASSLGPGTNYGYTF.